The present TCR beta chain was sequenced within a study of molecular identifiers for immune sequencing clone quantification. TCRdb called the PCR reads again in MiXCR, with one record for every CDR3 protein. Counted here are about 98,000 distinct CDR3 sequences, 30% to 45% occurring once; the ten biggest clones make up about 9.1%. This clonotype was seen only once. The sequenced sample was naive CD8+ T cells from blood, with Jurkat cell RNA spiked in. Indicated subset: FACS-sorted CD8+CD4-CCR7+CD45RA+ naive T cells. The clonotype was recovered from a human donor in good health. Some libraries in this study had Jurkat cell RNA spiked in.

CDR3 nucleotides: TGTGCCAGCAGCCCGGGGGAGGGAGGGCCCTTCGCAGATACGCAGTATTTT. This codes for CASSPGEGGPFADTQYF. V and J are TRBV13 and TRBJ2-3; TRBD2 matches 7 bases. Germline V gene lookup returns CDR1 PRHDT and CDR2 FYEKMQ (reference sequence). This CDR3 has 17 amino acids. Trimming cost V 5 bases and J 4 bases; bases outside gene matches: 15.